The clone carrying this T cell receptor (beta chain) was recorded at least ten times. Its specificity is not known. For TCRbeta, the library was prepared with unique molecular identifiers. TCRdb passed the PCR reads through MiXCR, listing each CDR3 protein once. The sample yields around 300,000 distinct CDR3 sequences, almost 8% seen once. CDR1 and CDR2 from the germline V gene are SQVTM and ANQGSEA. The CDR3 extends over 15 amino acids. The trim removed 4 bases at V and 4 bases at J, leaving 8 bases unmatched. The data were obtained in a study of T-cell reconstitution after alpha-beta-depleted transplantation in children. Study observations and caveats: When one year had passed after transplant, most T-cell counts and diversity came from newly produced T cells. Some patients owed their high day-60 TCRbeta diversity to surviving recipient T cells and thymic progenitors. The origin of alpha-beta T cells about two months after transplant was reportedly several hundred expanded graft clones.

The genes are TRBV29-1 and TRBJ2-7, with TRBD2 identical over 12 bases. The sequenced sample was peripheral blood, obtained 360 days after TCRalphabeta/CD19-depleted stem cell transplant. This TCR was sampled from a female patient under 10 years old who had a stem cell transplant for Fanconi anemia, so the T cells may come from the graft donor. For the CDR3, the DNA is TGCAGCGTTGGATCCCTAGCGGGAGGGAGGTACGAGCAGTACTTC. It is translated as CSVGSLAGGRYEQYF.